A selection of T cell receptor beta chains follows, all from one sample in a study of immune heterogeneity within non-small cell lung tumors. TCRdb used MiXCR to reprocess the multiplex PCR reads, holding one entry per CDR3 protein. The data contain about 15,000 distinct CDR3 sequences, 25% to 35% of them singletons. The sequenced sample consisted of lung tumor tissue. The receptors shown here come from a man aged 35 to 55 with non-small cell lung cancer. CDR3s include the opening cysteine and the closing phenylalanine or tryptophan. A D gene is named only where the DNA matches it firmly. Only some rows state a clone size, as once, few, many or a class for expanded clones.

CSASRDRGYEQYF | TGCAGTGCTAGTCGGGACAGGGGGTACGAGCAGTACTTC | TRBJ2-7 | TRBV20-1 | many | TRBD1
CASSRDRLRANTEAFF | TGTGCCAGCAGCCGAGATCGTCTTAGAGCGAACACTGAAGCTTTCTTT | TRBJ1-1 | TRBV7-9 | - | -
CASSLAGGTGITEAFF | TGTGCCAGCAGCTTAGCGGGCGGGACAGGGATCACTGAAGCTTTCTTT | TRBJ1-1 | TRBV7-3 | medium-sized | TRBD1
CASSPFLGETQYF | TGTGCCAGCAGCCCTTTTTTGGGTGAGACCCAGTACTTC | TRBJ2-5 | TRBV4-2 | - | -
CAWSGGAYEQYF | TGTGCCTGGAGTGGTGGGGCCTACGAGCAGTACTTC | TRBJ2-7 | TRBV30 | medium-sized | -
CASSLARTSGYEQYF | TGTGCCAGCAGCTTAGCAAGGACTAGCGGCTACGAGCAGTACTTC | TRBJ2-7 | TRBV7-9 | - | TRBD2
CASSLGGRTYEQYF | TGTGCCAGCAGTTTGGGCGGGAGGACCTACGAGCAGTACTTC | TRBJ2-7 | TRBV12-3/TRBV12-4 | medium-sized | TRBD2
CASSSLKSHEQYF | TGTGCCAGTAGTTCCCTGAAGTCCCACGAGCAGTACTTC | TRBJ2-7 | TRBV19 | - | -
CVSSAVTNGVGGYTF | TGTGTCAGCAGTGCCGTCACGAACGGGGTTGGTGGCTACACCTTC | TRBJ1-2 | TRBV6-2/TRBV6-3 | - | -
CASSAKPDTGELFF | TGTGCCAGCAGTGCTAAACCGGACACCGGGGAGCTGTTTTTT | TRBJ2-2 | TRBV2 | many | -
CASSLNAAEQFF | TGTGCCAGCAGTTTAAATGCCGCCGAGCAGTTCTTC | TRBJ2-1 | TRBV12-3/TRBV12-4 | few | -
CASSQDRRSGSAF | TGTGCCAGCAGCCAAGATCGTCGGTCAGGCTCGGCCTTC | TRBJ1-2 | TRBV14 | medium-sized | -
CASSEVGGRAKNIQYF | TGTGCCAGCAGTGAAGTCGGCGGGAGAGCCAAAAACATTCAGTACTTC | TRBJ2-4 | TRBV2 | - | TRBD2
CASSTSGGAQNVIQYF | TGTGCCAGCAGCACTAGCGGGGGGGCCCAAAATGTCATTCAGTACTTC | TRBJ2-4 | TRBV5-4 | - | TRBD2
CASSYAAQEGNYGYTF | TGTGCCAGCAGTTACGCTGCTCAGGAGGGGAACTATGGCTACACCTTC | TRBJ1-2 | TRBV6-5 | many | -
CASSLRAGTSVYNEQFF | TGTGCCAGCAGCCTACGCGCCGGGACTAGCGTATACAATGAGCAGTTCTTC | TRBJ2-1 | TRBV5-4 | many | TRBD2
CASSQDVAGGPGETQYF | TGCGCCAGCAGCCAAGACGTAGCGGGAGGGCCGGGGGAGACCCAGTACTTC | TRBJ2-5 | TRBV4-1 | few | TRBD2
CSADPGLKSVETQYF | TGCAGTGCGGACCCGGGACTCAAATCAGTAGAGACCCAGTACTTC | TRBJ2-5 | TRBV20-1 | - | -
CASSPTRDRGGDTQYF | TGTGCCAGCAGCCCAACCCGGGACAGGGGGGGAGATACGCAGTATTTT | TRBJ2-3 | TRBV4-2 | - | TRBD1
CASSEAPGGGYEQYF | TGTGCCAGCAGTGAAGCACCAGGGGGCGGGTACGAGCAGTACTTC | TRBJ2-7 | TRBV6-1 | medium-sized | TRBD1
CASSEYSRGARDTQYF | TGTGCCAGCAGTGAATACTCTCGCGGGGCGCGGGATACGCAGTATTTT | TRBJ2-3 | TRBV6-1 | - | -
CASSMPAGQSGYTF | TGCGCCAGCAGCATGCCCGCGGGGCAAAGCGGCTACACCTTC | TRBJ1-2 | TRBV5-1 | - | -
CASSLEAGPEPQHF | TGTGCCAGCAGCTTGGAGGCGGGGCCGGAGCCCCAGCATTTT | TRBJ1-5 | TRBV5-5 | many | -
CASSPSSGANVLTF | TGTGCCAGCTCCCCTAGCTCTGGGGCCAACGTCCTGACTTTC | TRBJ2-6 | TRBV6-1 | many | -
CASSPPGGPETQYF | TGTGCCAGCAGCCCCCCGGGTGGCCCGGAGACCCAGTACTTC | TRBJ2-5 | TRBV9 | - | -
CASSRDTSNTGELFF | TGTGCCAGCAGCCGCGACACTTCGAACACCGGGGAGCTGTTTTTT | TRBJ2-2 | TRBV7-6 | medium-sized | -
CASSYFPSGSFDQQFF | TGTGCCAGCAGTTACTTCCCTAGCGGGAGCTTCGATCAGCAGTTCTTC | TRBJ2-1 | TRBV6-2/TRBV6-3 | - | TRBD2
CASSQDGTSRETQYF | TGCGCCAGCAGCCAAGATGGGACTAGCAGGGAGACCCAGTACTTC | TRBJ2-5 | TRBV4-1 | - | TRBD2
CASSMGLAGMNTGELFF | TGTGCCAGCAGCATGGGACTAGCGGGGATGAACACCGGGGAGCTGTTTTTT | TRBJ2-2 | TRBV7-9 | few | TRBD2
CATSDYGLAGVETQYF | TGTGCCACCAGTGATTACGGACTAGCGGGAGTTGAGACCCAGTACTTC | TRBJ2-5 | TRBV24-1 | - | TRBD2
CASSLGSNIQYF | TGTGCCAGCAGTTTAGGGTCGAACATTCAGTACTTC | TRBJ2-4 | TRBV28 | - | -
CASSQGQTNEKLFF | TGCGCCAGCAGCCAAGGACAAACTAATGAAAAACTGTTTTTT | TRBJ1-4 | TRBV4-3 | - | -
CASSPFRGGGTQDTQYF | TGTGCCAGCAGTCCCTTTAGGGGCGGGGGAACCCAAGATACGCAGTATTTT | TRBJ2-3 | TRBV27 | medium-sized | TRBD2
CAISEGTGDYGYTF | TGTGCCATCAGTGAGGGGACCGGAGACTATGGCTACACCTTC | TRBJ1-2 | TRBV10-3 | many | -
CASSVTGTSGYNEQFF | TGTGCCAGCAGTGTAACCGGGACTAGCGGCTACAATGAGCAGTTCTTC | TRBJ2-1 | TRBV25-1 | - | TRBD2
CAWSRELNTEAFF | TGTGCCTGGAGTCGGGAATTGAACACTGAAGCTTTCTTT | TRBJ1-1 | TRBV30 | many | -
CASSRRLAGGGDTQYF | TGTGCCAGCAGCCGTAGACTAGCGGGAGGGGGTGATACGCAGTATTTT | TRBJ2-3 | TRBV13 | - | TRBD2
CASSRSNTEAFF | TGTGCCAGCAGCCGCTCGAACACTGAAGCTTTCTTT | TRBJ1-1 | TRBV4-2 | - | -
CASSSGTSNEQYF | TGTGCCAGCAGCTCAGGGACTAGCAACGAGCAGTACTTC | TRBJ2-7 | TRBV9 | many | TRBD2
CASAGGRTDTQYF | TGTGCCTCTGCAGGGGGCCGAACAGATACGCAGTATTTT | TRBJ2-3 | TRBV7-8 | few | TRBD1
CAIDRVYSYEQYF | TGTGCCATCGACAGGGTTTATTCCTACGAGCAGTACTTC | TRBJ2-7 | TRBV6-1 | many | TRBD1
CASSLNRPGSYEQYF | TGTGCCAGCTCACTAAACAGACCTGGGTCCTACGAGCAGTACTTC | TRBJ2-7 | TRBV18 | medium-sized | -
CASSPRASGELFF | TGTGCCAGCAGTCCTAGGGCTTCCGGGGAGCTGTTTTTT | TRBJ2-2 | TRBV7-9 | - | -
CAWSVKGGSPLHF | TGTGCCTGGAGTGTAAAGGGAGGGTCACCCCTCCACTTT | TRBJ1-6 | TRBV30 | many | -
CASSAPGTGIGEQFF | TGTGCCAGCAGTGCCCCCGGGACAGGGATTGGTGAGCAGTTCTTC | TRBJ2-1 | TRBV25-1 | few | TRBD1
CASSNPSKGGSNSPLHF | TGTGCCAGTAGTAACCCTTCGAAAGGGGGTAGTAATTCACCCCTCCACTTT | TRBJ1-6 | TRBV19 | many | -